Each of the 16 T cell receptor beta chains below was sequenced from the same sample in a study of long-term antiretroviral therapy in people with HIV. Researchers ran immunoSEQ v3.0 at survey level. Measured with immunoSEQ multiplex PCR; TCRdb has only the in-frame clones, and not every one. The table records some 11,000 clones, roughly 80% of them present only once. This material consisted of unsorted PBMCs, taken 0.8 years before starting antiretroviral therapy. These receptors originate from a woman aged 40 to 49 with HIV.

This clone has a handful of counts. The chain joins TRBV27 to TRBJ1-3, with a possible D match to TRBD1 (6 bases). The CDR3 runs to 16 residues. V was clipped by 7 bases and J by 0 bases, with 16 bases between them. Germline V gives CDR1 MNHEY, CDR2 SMNVEV (reference sequence). CDR3 coding DNA: TGTGCCAGCACCCCGGTGAGACAGGACTCTGGAAACACCATATATTTT. The encoded protein is CASTPVRQDSGNTIYF.

The J gene is TRBJ2-7, the V gene TRBV4-1; D is unclear. This CDR3 has 16 residues. V was shortened by 0 bases and J by 5 bases, with 17 bases between the two germline ends. Per the germline V gene, CDR1 is MGHRA and CDR2 is YSYEKL. CDR3 amino acids: CASSQDWAGTFDEQYF. The CDR3 nucleotides read TGCGCCAGCAGCCAAGACTGGGCAGGAACGTTCGACGAGCAGTACTTC.

This sequence joins TRBV5-4 and TRBJ2-7, with a tentative D call TRBD1 (5 bases). CDR3 length equals 14 residues. The ends were cut back, 0 bases at V and 6 bases at J, with 13 bases in the middle. The germline V gene encodes CDR1 SGHNT and CDR2 YYREEE (reference sequence). For the CDR3, the DNA is TGTGCCAGCAGCTTGGGGGTGACAGAACTCGAGCAGTACTTC. Translated, it gives CASSLGVTELEQYF.

This clone is deemed medium-sized (0.01 to 0.1%). This chain links TRBV4-2 with TRBJ1-3, with TRBD1 as a possible D gene (6 bases). Germline V gene sequence: CDR1 LGHNA, CDR2 YNFKEQ. This CDR3 has 18 amino acids. Trimming removed 0 bases from V and 0 bases from J, with 15 bases in between. CDR3 DNA: TGTGCCAGCAGCCAAGAGACAGGTGCCTCTCTCTCTGGAAACACCATATATTTT. Protein: CASSQETGASLSGNTIYF.

The chain is built from TRBV5-6 and TRBJ1-6; D not resolved. Germline-derived CDR1 and CDR2 are SGHDT and YYEEEE. The V and J ends lost 4 bases and 0 bases respectively, with 8 bases between them. CDR3 length equals 15 residues. The CDR3 sequence: CASSAISSYNSPLHF. CDR3 DNA sequence: TGTGCCAGCAGCGCGATAAGCTCCTATAATTCACCCCTCCACTTT.

The CDR3 spells CASSYSSPDLSYEQYF. The CDR3 DNA follows: TGTGCCAGCAGTTACTCGAGTCCAGACCTCTCCTACGAGCAGTACTTC. The V and J genes are TRBV6-5 and TRBJ2-7; D is unclear. The CDR3 sequence is 16 residues long. The V gene lost 0 bases and the J gene lost 0 bases, with 12 bases spanning the gap. Germline V gene sequence: CDR1 MNHEY, CDR2 SVGAGI.

Only one count was recorded for this clone. The V call is TRBV5-1, the J call TRBJ2-7; 7 bases map to TRBD1. Losses at the gene ends were 4 bases for V and 5 bases for J; bases not matched to a gene: 9. The length of the CDR3 is 14 residues. The germline V gene encodes CDR1 SGHRS and CDR2 YFSETQ. The CDR3 DNA reads TGCGCCAGCAGCCCTCCCAACAGGGGAGACGAGCAGTACTTC. It encodes CASSPPNRGDEQYF.

CDR3 sequence reads: CASSEETGRYEQYF. The DNA of the CDR3 is TGTGCCAGCAGTGAAGAGACAGGGAGGTACGAGCAGTACTTC. The rearrangement links TRBV2 to TRBJ2-7; D might be TRBD1 (7 bases). V gave up 1 base and J gave up 4 bases, with 11 bases separating them. Germline-derived CDR1 and CDR2 are SNHLY and FYNNEI. The length of the CDR3 is 14 residues.

The chain recombines TRBV5-1 with TRBJ2-3; D gene unclear. V was trimmed by 0 bases and J by 3 bases, leaving 8 bases between them. CDR1 is SGHRS and CDR2 is YFSETQ in the germline V gene. There are 14 residues in the CDR3. CDR3 coding DNA: TGCGCCAGCAGCTTGGGTGGGAAGACAGATACGCAGTATTTT. It specifies CASSLGGKTDTQYF.

V and J are TRBV5-1 and TRBJ2-7; D gene uncertain. This CDR3 is built from 14 residues. V shed 2 bases and J shed 3 bases, with 12 bases lying between them. The germline V gene encodes CDR1 SGHRS and CDR2 YFSETQ. DNA for the CDR3: TGCGCCAGCAGCTTTACGACGGATAACTACGAGCAGTACTTC. Translated: CASSFTTDNYEQYF.

This clone was picked up a small number of times. This chain uses TRBV6-5 with TRBJ2-3; D is unresolved. This CDR3 spans 15 amino acids. Germline CDR1 reads MNHEY; CDR2 reads SVGAGI. V shed 5 bases and J shed 8 bases, with 20 bases lying between them. CDR3 amino acids: CASSQEMGLDTTQYF. CDR3 nucleotide sequence: TGTGCCAGCAGTCAAGAGATGGGCCTCGATACTACGCAGTATTTT.

This rearrangement joins TRBV7-9 to TRBJ2-1; D is perhaps TRBD2 (5 bases). The germline V gene has CDR1 SEHNR and CDR2 FQNEAQ (reference sequence). Trimming pared 0 bases from V and 8 bases from J, leaving 14 bases between. The CDR3 consists of 15 residues. The CDR3 DNA follows: TGTGCCAGCAGCTTAGCGCTTGGGGTTAGCGATGAGCAGTTCTTC. It encodes CASSLALGVSDEQFF.

The chain is built from TRBV5-1 and TRBJ1-1, with 7 bases lining up with TRBD1. The V gene end was trimmed by 0 bases and the J gene end by 4 bases; junction bases not matched to a gene: 9. Germline values: CDR1 SGHRS, CDR2 YFSETQ. The CDR3 is 16 amino acids. The CDR3 DNA reads as TGCGCCAGCAGCTTGGATTCAGGGGGTGGCATCACTGAAGCTTTCTTT. Translation gives CASSLDSGGGITEAFF.

Written as DNA, the CDR3 is TGTGCCAGCTATGGGGTGGCCGGGGAGCTGTTTTTT. Translated: CASYGVAGELFF. The rearrangement joins TRBV6-5 to TRBJ2-2; no clear D. V lost 8 bases, J lost 6 bases, and 10 bases lay in between. Germline lookup yields CDR1 MNHEY and CDR2 SVGAGI. This CDR3 has 12 amino acids.

J is TRBJ2-2 and V is TRBV11-2; possible D gene TRBD1, 5 bases. Per germline, CDR1 SGHAT and CDR2 FQNNGV. With 5 bases removed from V and 2 bases from J, the gap between germline ends came to 9 bases. The CDR3 is 14 residues long. CDR3 DNA: TGTGCCAGCAGCAACGGACAAAACACCGGGGAGCTGTTTTTT. Its translation: CASSNGQNTGELFF.

The gene calls are TRBV6-5 and TRBJ2-1; 7 bases align to TRBD2. The CDR3 covers 16 residues. V shed 2 bases, J shed 2 bases, and the junction held 6 bases outside the gene matches. Germline assignment: CDR1 MNHEY and CDR2 SVGAGI. The DNA of the CDR3 is TGTGCCAGCAGTTACCGTCCAGCGGGACCCTACAATGAGCAGTTCTTC. Residues: CASSYRPAGPYNEQFF.